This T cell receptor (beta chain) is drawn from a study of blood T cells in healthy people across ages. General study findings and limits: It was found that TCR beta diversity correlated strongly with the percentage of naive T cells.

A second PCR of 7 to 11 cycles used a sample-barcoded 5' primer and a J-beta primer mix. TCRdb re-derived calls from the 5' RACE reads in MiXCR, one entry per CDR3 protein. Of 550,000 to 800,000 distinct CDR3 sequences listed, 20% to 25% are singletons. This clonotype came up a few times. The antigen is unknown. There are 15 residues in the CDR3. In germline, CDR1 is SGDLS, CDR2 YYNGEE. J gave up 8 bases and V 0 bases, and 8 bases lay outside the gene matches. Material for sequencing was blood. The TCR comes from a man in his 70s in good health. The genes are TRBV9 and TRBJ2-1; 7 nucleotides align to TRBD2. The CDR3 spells CASSVAAGVGDEQFF. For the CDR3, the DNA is TGTGCCAGCAGCGTAGCGGCGGGGGTCGGAGATGAGCAGTTCTTC.